This T cell receptor (beta chain) was identified in a study of T cells in Graves' hyperthyroidism and ophthalmopathy. The CDR3 totals 13 residues. Trimming removed 4 bases from V and 3 bases from J, with 7 bases in between. Germline V gene sequence: CDR1 SGHKS, CDR2 YYEKEE (reference sequence). Using RNA transcripts as the source, TCR beta CDR3 regions were amplified. The HTBI primer set was used in a first-round RT-PCR of the TCR CDR3. TCRdb re-called the multiplex PCR reads through MiXCR, storing one row per CDR3 protein. This sample has 700,000 or so distinct CDR3 sequences, with roughly 17% found just once. Graves' hyperthyroidism was deemed stable absent ophthalmopathy progression within 18 months. Diagnosis relied on clinical symptoms, serum thyroxine and TRAb, thyroid ultrasound and orbital computed tomography. This clonotype was observed a handful of times.

The source material was blood. The chain joins TRBV5-5 to TRBJ2-2, with D uncertain. The sequence derives from a young man with Graves' hyperthyroidism. The chain's CDR3 is CASSPYYTGELFF. For the CDR3, the DNA is TGTGCCAGCAGCCCTTACTACACCGGGGAGCTGTTTTTT.